This T cell receptor beta chain was profiled in a study of T cells in localized non-small cell lung cancer. Study-wide results and limits: Sequencing was limited to one tumor region, leaving the possibility of heterogeneity open. Prolonged overall survival went with higher T cell density in the blood. Peak T cell clonality was found in uninvolved adjacent lung, exceeding tumor.

Profiled with immunoSEQ multiplex PCR; TCRdb holds only in-frame clones, not every one. Among 20,000 to 30,000 clones listed, roughly 86% were seen once. As for this clone: Its target is unknown.

Trimming shortened V by 0 bases and J by 3 bases, and 10 bases separated the two germline ends. Germline V CDR1 and CDR2: SGHRS, YFSETQ. The CDR3 totals 14 residues. The receptor comes from a male donor older than 55 with stage II squamous cell lung carcinoma. J is TRBJ2-7 and V is TRBV5-1, with D hard to call. The source material was peripheral blood, sampled before any cancer treatment. CDR3 DNA: TGCGCCAGCAGCTTGGACAGCTACTTCTACGAGCAGTACTTC. As protein: CASSLDSYFYEQYF.